The 18 T cell receptor beta chains presented below share a single source sample, sequenced in a study of blood T cell repertoires in COVID-19. Assay used: immunoSEQ multiplex PCR; TCRdb lists only in-frame clones, some missing. The sample holds 50,000 to 70,000 clones, approximately 90% seen once. Sequenced input: peripheral blood. Receptors were obtained from a human donor with active COVID-19. The donor label of this sample is uncertain.

Only a few counts were recorded for this clone. The CDR3 region has the DNA TGTGCCAGCAGCCTACGGTACACCGGGGAGCTGTTTTTT. Translating it yields CASSLRYTGELFF. The rearrangement links TRBV11-3 to TRBJ2-2; D is unresolved. This CDR3 comprises 13 residues. V lost 5 bases and J lost 3, with 7 bases in between. Germline V gene data show CDR1 as SGHNT and CDR2 as YENEEA. Full variable domain (remainder filled in from reference TRBV11-3 and TRBJ2-2): EAGVVQSPRYKIIEKKQPVAFWCNPISGHNTLYWYLQNLGQGPELLIRYENEEAVDDSQLPKDRFSAERLKGVDSTLKIQPAELGDSAVYLCASSLRYTGELFFGEGSRLTVL.

The rearrangement uses TRBV6-2 or TRBV6-3 and TRBJ2-2, with 8 bases identical to TRBD2. CDR1 is MNHEY and CDR2 is SVGEGT in the germline V gene. J was trimmed by 5 bases and V by 5 bases; bases with no gene match: 4. This CDR3 has 14 amino acids. In DNA, the CDR3 is TGTGCCAGCAGTAGCGGGGGTTGGACCGGGGAGCTGTTTTTT. This translates into CASSSGGWTGELFF.

The V call is TRBV5-1, the J call TRBJ2-3; perhaps TRBD2 as D (5 bases). This CDR3 has 13 residues. Germline V gene sequence: CDR1 SGHRS, CDR2 YFSETQ. V lost 4 bases to trimming and J lost 2 bases, with 8 bases between them. CDR3 bases: TGCGCCAGCAGCCTCCGGGACACAGATACGCAGTATTTT. As protein: CASSLRDTDTQYF. Looking up the rest from reference TRBV5-1 and TRBJ2-3 gives the full variable domain: KAGVTQTPRYLIKTRGQQVTLSCSPISGHRSVSWYQQTPGQGLQFLFEYFSETQRNKGNFPGRFSGRQFSNSRSEMNVSTLELGDSALYLCASSLRDTDTQYFGPGTRLTVL.

The V and J genes are TRBV27 and TRBJ2-7; 10 bases agree with TRBD2. This CDR3 is built from 15 residues. CDR1 and CDR2 from the germline V gene are MNHEY and SMNVEV (reference sequence). J gave up 4 bases and V 3 bases, and 6 bases lay outside the gene matches. The CDR3 sequence is CASSLTSGLPYEQYF. CDR3 in DNA: TGTGCCAGCAGTTTGACTAGCGGGTTACCTTACGAGCAGTACTTC.

The chain is built from TRBV7-9 and TRBJ1-2, with TRBD1 identical over 8 bases. The CDR3 extends over 12 amino acids. The trim removed 5 bases at V and 4 bases at J, leaving 0 bases unmatched. CDR1 is SEHNR, CDR2 FQNEAQ, per germline (reference sequence). CDR3 residues: CASSDRGYGYTF. CDR3 in DNA: TGTGCCAGCAGCGACAGGGGCTATGGCTACACCTTC.

The genes are TRBV30 and TRBJ2-7; D is perhaps TRBD2 (6 bases). From germline, CDR1 is GTSNPN and CDR2 SVGIG (reference sequence). This CDR3 has 12 amino acids. The V end was cut by 4 bases, the J end by 4 bases, with 11 bases between. The CDR3 region has the DNA TGTGCCTGGACCGGGGGTTGGTACGAGCAGTACTTC. Protein sequence: CAWTGGWYEQYF.

The chain links TRBV30 to TRBJ1-2; TRBD1 aligns across 9 bases. This CDR3 region has 15 residues. The germline CDR1 and CDR2 sequences are GTSNPN and SVGIG (reference sequence). V trimming: 0 bases; J trimming: 6 bases; junction bases outside the gene matches: 8. DNA for the CDR3: TGTGCCTGGAGTGTAATGGGGACAGGGTTGGATGGCTACACCTTC. Protein product: CAWSVMGTGLDGYTF.

CDR3 protein: CASTLAGGPGEQFF. The CDR3 region has the DNA TGTGCCAGCACCCTAGCGGGGGGGCCTGGTGAGCAGTTCTTC. The chain joins TRBV6-5 to TRBJ2-1; 12 positions match TRBD2. Trimming removed 7 bases from V and 9 bases from J; junction bases left unmatched: 7. Germline V gene data show CDR1 as MNHEY and CDR2 as SVGAGI. The CDR3 contains 14 residues.

The chain has TRBV11-2 and TRBJ2-3; 15 bases map to TRBD2. The ends lost 7 bases at V and 3 bases at J; junction bases unmatched: 11. The germline V gene encodes CDR1 SGHAT and CDR2 FQNNGV. The CDR3 is made up of 18 amino acids. Written as DNA, the CDR3 is TGTGCCAGCACCCCCGGACTAGCGGGGGGGCCTAGGACAGATACGCAGTATTTT. Protein: CASTPGLAGGPRTDTQYF.

J is TRBJ2-3 and V is TRBV6-1; D is possibly TRBD1 (5 bases). Per the germline V gene, CDR1 is MNHNS and CDR2 is SASEGT. V was clipped by 2 bases and J by 2 bases, with 11 bases between them. This CDR3 contains 15 residues. The CDR3 protein is CASSELGALTDTQYF. The CDR3 bases are TGTGCCAGCAGTGAACTAGGGGCCCTCACAGATACGCAGTATTTT.

The gene calls are TRBV28 and TRBJ1-1; D not resolved. Germline assignment: CDR1 MDHEN and CDR2 SYDVKM. Between the trimmed V and J ends, which lost 2 bases and 2 bases, there was a span of 9 bases. CDR3 length: 14 amino acids. This chain's CDR3 is CASSLVGINTEAFF. The DNA for the CDR3 is TGTGCCAGCAGTTTAGTCGGGATAAACACTGAAGCTTTCTTT.

The V and J genes are TRBV7-2 and TRBJ1-5; D remains ambiguous. The CDR3 covers 15 residues. Trimming pared 0 bases from V and 0 bases from J, leaving 6 bases between. Germline V gene data show CDR1 as SGHTA and CDR2 as FQGNSA. CDR3 sequence reads: CASSLASDSNQPQHF. The CDR3 DNA reads as TGTGCCAGCAGCTTAGCCAGCGATAGCAATCAGCCCCAGCATTTT.

The V gene is TRBV6-5, the J gene TRBJ1-1, with D possibly TRBD1 on 6 matching bases. The CDR3 loop spans 14 amino acids. Germline CDR1 MNHEY, CDR2 SVGAGI. V lost 4 bases, J lost 3 bases, and 12 bases lay in between. The CDR3 loop is CASSFGQPYTEAFF. The DNA of the CDR3 is TGTGCCAGCAGTTTCGGACAGCCTTACACTGAAGCTTTCTTT.

The rearrangement links TRBV21-1 to TRBJ2-7; the D call of TRBD2 is as the table states it, not checked on the DNA. TRBV21-1 is recorded as a pseudogene. The CDR3 is 14 amino acids. The CDR3 protein is CASSTRDSTGEQYF. The CDR3 region has the DNA TGTGCCAGCAGCACGCGGGACTCCACGGGGGAGCAGTACTTC.

This clone was observed once. The J gene is TRBJ2-1, the V gene TRBV5-8; 12 nucleotides align to TRBD2. Germline loops: CDR1 SGHTS, CDR2 YDEGEE. The CDR3 spans 16 residues. After removal of 4 bases from V and 6 bases from J, the junction contained 8 bases not matched to a gene. The CDR3 DNA reads as TGTGCCAGCAGCCATCCTAGCGGGGGGGCCCCCAATGAGCAGTTCTTC. Amino acid sequence: CASSHPSGGAPNEQFF.

The chain carries TRBV11-2 and TRBJ2-5, with D possibly matching TRBD2 (6 bases). The V and J ends lost 5 bases and 9 bases respectively, with 19 bases between them. The CDR3 loop spans 14 amino acids. Germline CDR1 SGHAT, CDR2 FQNNGV. The CDR3 protein is CASSPVGTYLAQYF. Here the CDR3 DNA reads TGTGCCAGCAGCCCTGTCGGGACTTATTTAGCCCAGTACTTC.

In its sample, this clone was seen once. CDR3 amino acids: CAWSHFGVTTEAFF. Written as DNA, the CDR3 is TGTGCCTGGAGTCATTTCGGGGTGACCACTGAAGCTTTCTTT. The chain combines TRBV30 with TRBJ1-1; D unresolved. From germline, CDR1 is GTSNPN and CDR2 SVGIG (reference sequence). The CDR3 loop spans 14 amino acids. Trimming pared 2 bases from V and 4 bases from J, leaving 14 bases between.

The V gene is TRBV9, the J gene TRBJ1-4; TRBD1 matches at 10 bases. Looked up from germline, CDR1 is SGDLS and CDR2 is YYNGEE. The CDR3 has 14 residues. Trimming took 4 bases from V and 6 from J; bases not matched to a gene: 3. CDR3 region: CASSRTGGDEKLFF. CDR3 bases: TGTGCCAGCAGCCGGACAGGGGGAGATGAAAAACTGTTTTTT. Combining the CDR3 with reference TRBV9 and TRBJ1-4 gives the whole variable domain DSGVTQTPKHLITATGQRVTLRCSPRSGDLSVYWYQQSLDQGLQFLIQYYNGEERAKGNILERFSAQQFPDLHSELNLSSLELGDSALYFCASSRTGGDEKLFFGSGTQLSVL.